This TCR beta chain was sequenced during a study of CD8+ T cells in alopecia areata (dated by TCRdb to between 2018 and 2020). Notes on the research overall: High-throughput TCRbeta sequencing was used to examine T cell clonal expansion in alopecia areata in both the C3H/HeJ mouse model and human patients. Scalp tissue and sorted CD4+ and CD8+ peripheral blood T cells from patchy and totalis/universalis alopecia areata patients and from healthy controls were covered by human TCRbeta sequencing. RNA was obtained with the PAXgene miRNA kit for fixed scalp, the miRNeasy kit for PBMCs, and the RNeasy kit for mouse skin. Scalp clonality was compared across normal scalp (n=4), patchy alopecia areata scalp (n=8), and alopecia totalis/universalis scalp (n=8). immunoSEQ multiplex PCR using 35 Vbeta forward primers and 13 Jbeta reverse primers was used to amplify TCRbeta CDR3 regions.

This clone occurred once. This clone's antigen is unknown. No much larger clone exists at a distance of one base, and base qualities are not known. The study at large found these results: Scalp TCR repertoire analysis is complicated because resident alphabeta T cells in normal human skin are also sequenced, whereas mouse skin is dominated by gammadelta T cells. TCR sequences shared between patients were less clear than in mice, possibly partly because of HLA diversity in the patient population. Lesional scalp, especially in alopecia totalis/universalis, showed higher clonality and more expanded CD8+ clones than normal scalp, suggesting antigenic drive.

The library relied on the immunoSEQ multiplex PCR assay. For TCR sequencing, RNA was extracted from every sample and reverse transcribed into cDNA to serve as template. SuperScript III was used to make first-strand cDNA, primed with a 2:1 mix of oligo-dT and random hexamers. A synthetic immune receptor repertoire was used to gauge amplification bias, and whatever bias remained was removed computationally. The authors' pipeline ran thus. After raw reads were preprocessed to remove errors, the CDR3 was defined following IMGT conventions as running from the conserved cysteine to phenylalanine. To get clonality, Shannon entropy was normalized by log2 of the number of productive unique TCRs and the result was subtracted from 1. Whether each scalp clone was CD4 or CD8 was inferred by checking scalp TCRbeta sequences against the CD4 and CD8 repertoires from sorted blood. The clones in this table, taken by TCRdb from immuneACCESS, are in-frame only. Not every clone is retained; where verified, under half of the shortfall comes from an unresolved V gene, and the cause of the rest is unknown. Clone size and the V and J calls come from that table; the DNA yielded D and trimming. The sample table holds a few hundred thousand clones, of which about 56% were seen once. Over 4% of the sample is taken by the ten largest.

PBMCs were isolated by density centrifugation and stained for CD3, CD4 and CD8, and CD4+ and CD8+ T cells were sorted on a FACSAria. Scalp biopsies and blood samples were provided by unaffected controls. CDR1 and CDR2 were assigned from the germline V gene as SQVTM and ANQGSEA. V drops 6 bases and J drops 7 bases, leaving 10 bases in between. Including the terminal cysteine and phenylalanine, the CDR3 comprises 10 residues. The retained sequence is limited to the CDR3, 30 bases, with the frame set at the first base. This clonotype originated in a human donor in good health. The rearranged chain carries TRBV29-1 and TRBJ2-7, with the D gene uncertain. Sequencing used CD8+ T cells sorted from blood. The DNA sequence is as follows: TGCAGCGTAACAGCTGGGGAGCAGTACTTC. This is translated as CSVTAGEQYF.